Below, 2 T cell receptor beta chains from the same sample are listed, as sequenced in a study of shared clonotypes between healthy human individuals (TCRdb year 2020). Library preparation used the immunoSEQ multiplex PCR assay. Sourced from immuneACCESS, this table was stored by TCRdb with only in-frame sequences that have V and J called. A share of the clones is absent; for the studies checked, an unresolved V gene accounts for under half, and the remainder has no known explanation. The sample records 1,500,000 or so clones, around 98.5% of which are singletons. The ten top clones hold approximately 0.4% of the sample. Sequencing input: naive CD4+ T cells sorted from blood. The meaning of the sample's cell subset or site label: CD45RA+ positively selected. The receptor source for this set is a man aged 30 to 45 in good health.

Concerning this clone: Within the sample, other DNA sequences also encode this same CDR3. The chain has TRBV14 and TRBJ2-1, with a tentative D call TRBD2 (7 bases). The V and J ends lost 1 base and 0 bases respectively, with 13 bases between them. This CDR3 is built from 17 residues. Germline CDR1 is SGHDN and CDR2 is FVKESK. The CDR3 protein is CASSQVRGQSSYNEQFF. The CDR3 nucleotides read TGTGCCAGCAGCCAAGTGCGGGGGCAGAGCTCCTACAATGAGCAGTTCTTC.

The CDR3 nucleotides read TGCGCCAGCAGTCCTAGCGGGAGTCCGCAGTTCTTC. Amino acids: CASSPSGSPQFF. The chain employs TRBV5-1 and TRBJ2-1, with 10 bases aligning to TRBD2. The V segment lost 5 bases and the J segment 12 bases; nucleotides outside the gene matches: 5. Germline CDR1 SGHRS, CDR2 YFSETQ. CDR3 length: 12 amino acids.